This T cell receptor beta chain was retrieved from a study of OX40 agonist ivuxolimab in advanced cancers. Turning to the study itself: Across the patients, intravenous ivuxolimab was delivered every 2 weeks at 0.01 to 10 mg/kg. Head and neck, renal cell, melanoma or hepatocellular carcinoma were the cancers that dose-escalation patients had. Anti-PD-1, anti-PD-L1 or anti-CTLA-4 therapy given earlier was allowed, and 35% to 50% had some.

Sequencing used immunoSEQ multiplex PCR; TCRdb keeps in-frame clones, though not all of them. The sample includes about 52,000 clones, over 85% seen only once; the top ten take roughly 22%. Per germline, CDR1 LNHDA and CDR2 SQIVND (reference sequence). Trimming took 5 bases from V and 4 from J; bases not matched to a gene: 9. This CDR3 region has 16 residues. Patients were ineligible given autoimmune disease history or systemic immunosuppression. Material: CD4+ or CD8+ T cells sorted from blood, obtained in a trial of the OX40 agonist ivuxolimab. The chain combines TRBV19 with TRBJ2-2; 8 bases map to TRBD2. This TCR was sampled from an adult with an advanced solid tumor such as melanoma, head and neck, liver or kidney cancer. This CDR3 is CASSPRRREVTGELFF. For the CDR3, the DNA is TGTGCCAGTAGTCCCCGGAGGCGGGAGGTCACCGGGGAGCTGTTTTTT.